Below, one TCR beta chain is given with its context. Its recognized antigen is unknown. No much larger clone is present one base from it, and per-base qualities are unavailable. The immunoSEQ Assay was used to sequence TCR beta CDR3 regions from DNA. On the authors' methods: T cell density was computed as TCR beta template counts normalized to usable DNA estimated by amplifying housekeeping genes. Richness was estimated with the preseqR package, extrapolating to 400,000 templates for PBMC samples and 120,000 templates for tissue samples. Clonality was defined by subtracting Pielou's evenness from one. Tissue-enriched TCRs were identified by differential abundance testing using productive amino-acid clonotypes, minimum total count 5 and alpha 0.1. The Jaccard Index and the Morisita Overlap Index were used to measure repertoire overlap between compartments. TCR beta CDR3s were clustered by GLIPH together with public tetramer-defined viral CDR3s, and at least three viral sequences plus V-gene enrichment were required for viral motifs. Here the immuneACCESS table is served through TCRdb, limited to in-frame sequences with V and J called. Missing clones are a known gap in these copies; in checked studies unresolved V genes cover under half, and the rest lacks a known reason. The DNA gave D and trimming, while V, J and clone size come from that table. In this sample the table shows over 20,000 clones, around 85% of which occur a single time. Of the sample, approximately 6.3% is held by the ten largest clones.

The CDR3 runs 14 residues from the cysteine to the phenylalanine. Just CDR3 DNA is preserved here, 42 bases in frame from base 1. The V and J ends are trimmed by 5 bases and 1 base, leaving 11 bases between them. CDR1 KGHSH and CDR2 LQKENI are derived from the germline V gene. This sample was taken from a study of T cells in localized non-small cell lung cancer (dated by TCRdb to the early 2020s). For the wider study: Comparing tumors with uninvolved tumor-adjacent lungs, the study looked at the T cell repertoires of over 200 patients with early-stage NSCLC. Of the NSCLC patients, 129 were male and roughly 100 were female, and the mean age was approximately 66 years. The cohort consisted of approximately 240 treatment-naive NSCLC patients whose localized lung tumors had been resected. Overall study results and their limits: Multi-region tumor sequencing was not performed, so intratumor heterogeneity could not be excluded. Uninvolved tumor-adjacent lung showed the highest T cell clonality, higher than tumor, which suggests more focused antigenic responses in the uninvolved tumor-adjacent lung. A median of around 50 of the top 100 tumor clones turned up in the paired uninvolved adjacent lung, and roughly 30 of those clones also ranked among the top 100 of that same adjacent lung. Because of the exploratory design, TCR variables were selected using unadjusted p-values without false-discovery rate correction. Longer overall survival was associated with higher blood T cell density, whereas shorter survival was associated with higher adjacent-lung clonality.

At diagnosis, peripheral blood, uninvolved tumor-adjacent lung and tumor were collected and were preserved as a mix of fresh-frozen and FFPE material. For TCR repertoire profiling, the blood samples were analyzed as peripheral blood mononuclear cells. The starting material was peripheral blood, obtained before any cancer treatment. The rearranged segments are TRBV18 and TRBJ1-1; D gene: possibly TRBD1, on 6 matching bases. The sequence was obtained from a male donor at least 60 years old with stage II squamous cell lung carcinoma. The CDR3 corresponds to CASSETTGNTEAFF. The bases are TGTGCCAGCTCAGAAACGACAGGGAACACTGAAGCTTTCTTT.